The rows below give T cell receptor beta chains drawn from one sample of a study of monozygotic twins with inflammatory bowel disease. TCRdb re-called the 5' RACE reads and shows each CDR3 protein once, DNA omitted. This listing includes 330,000 or so distinct CDR3 sequences. Sequenced: blood. The receptor set was obtained from a human donor with ulcerative colitis or Crohn's disease, or a healthy co-twin of an affected twin (not recorded which). The CDR3 runs from the conserved cysteine through the conserved F or W.

CASSLLQGDTYEQYF	TRBV5-1	15	TRBJ2-7
CSALDRDPYNSPLHF	TRBV20-1	15	TRBJ1-6
CASSSQGLDYEQYF	TRBV5-1	14	TRBJ2-7
CASTTIASFTDTQYF	TRBV28	15	TRBJ2-3
CASSHPDRGIYEQYF	TRBV4-1	15	TRBJ2-7
CASSQDRVFYGYTF	TRBV3-1	14	TRBJ1-2
CASSVSGQAEQFF	TRBV4-2	13	TRBJ2-1
CASIRDRGMPDTQYF	TRBV6-1	15	TRBJ2-3
CASHQEGRGADNSPLHF	TRBV5-4	17	TRBJ1-6
CASSPTPSSGANVLTF	TRBV7-2	16	TRBJ2-6
CASSYSTPLEQYF	TRBV6-2/TRBV6-3	13	TRBJ2-7
CASSLGQNGVQPQHF	TRBV12-3/TRBV12-4	15	TRBJ1-5
CASNRLAGQLGVTDTQYF	TRBV5-1	18	TRBJ2-3
CASSLGPTRQYNEQFF	TRBV5-1	16	TRBJ2-1
CSVNAPGQGKGGEAFF	TRBV20-1	16	TRBJ1-1
CASSQIRTQTGEPFF	TRBV7-2	15	TRBJ2-2
CASSQRAASYEQYF	TRBV3-1	14	TRBJ2-7
CASSLGASGGIQETQYF	TRBV12-3/TRBV12-4	17	TRBJ2-5